The clone carrying this TCR beta chain was found a few times. Its antigen is currently unknown. The germline V and J ends were trimmed by 5 bases and 4 bases, with 14 bases remaining between them. The CDR3 covers 13 residues. From germline, CDR1 is DFQATT and CDR2 SNEGSKA (reference sequence). This sample was included in a study of T-cell reconstitution after alpha-beta-depleted transplantation in children. Broader study findings: Several hundred graft clones that had expanded were reportedly the source of alpha-beta T cells about two months after transplant.

The library targeted TCRbeta and was prepared with unique molecular identifiers. TCRdb independently ran MiXCR on the PCR reads; one entry per CDR3 protein. The sample carries 700,000 to 850,000 distinct CDR3 sequences, 15% to 20% recorded once. J is TRBJ2-5 and V is TRBV20-1, with D hard to call. This sequence originates from a male patient between 5 and 17 years old who had a stem cell transplant for acute lymphoblastic leukemia, so the T cells may come from the graft donor. Here the sequenced sample was PBMCs, mostly from graft donor cells, taken 360 days after TCRalphabeta/CD19-depleted stem cell transplant. This chain's CDR3 is CSAVPPLLETQYF. CDR3 in DNA: TGCAGTGCTGTCCCCCCCTTGCTAGAGACCCAGTACTTC.